Presented here are 21 T cell receptor beta chains from one specimen sequenced in a study of blood T cell repertoires in COVID-19. Data came from immunoSEQ multiplex PCR; TCRdb stores just in-frame clones and leaves some out. The table includes about 210,000 clones, 70% to 90% detected once. The specimen sequenced was PBMCs or T cells enriched from blood (not recorded which). These receptors were taken from a man in his forties or fifties who had recovered from COVID-19.

This chain joins TRBV29-1 and TRBJ2-5; D may be TRBD1 (5 bases). The CDR3 is 13 amino acids. The V gene's germline CDR1 is SQVTM and CDR2 ANQGSEA. Deletions cut 1 base from V and 4 bases from J, with 10 bases between. The CDR3 sequence is CSVEASGRETQYF. CDR3 nucleotide sequence: TGCAGCGTTGAAGCTTCAGGGCGAGAGACCCAGTACTTC.

The chain has TRBV7-9 and TRBJ2-1; TRBD2 matches 14 bases. Germline trimming cut 4 bases from V and 8 bases from J; bases unmatched to any gene: 4. This CDR3 is built from 15 residues. The germline CDR1 and CDR2 sequences are SEHNR and FQNEAQ (reference sequence). This chain's CDR3 is CASSWGTSGSDEQFF. The CDR3 DNA reads as TGTGCCAGCAGCTGGGGGACTAGCGGGAGTGATGAGCAGTTCTTC.

The chain joins TRBV7-2 to TRBJ1-2; tentative D call: TRBD1 (6 bases). CDR1 is SGHTA and CDR2 is FQGNSA in the germline V gene. V was trimmed by 5 bases and J by 8 bases, leaving 27 bases between them. CDR3 length: 17 amino acids. Written as DNA, the CDR3 is TGTGCCAGCAGCCCAGCAGCACCGGGACAATGGAGTGGCGGCTACACCTTC. It yields the protein CASSPAAPGQWSGGYTF.

The rearrangement joins TRBV29-1 to TRBJ1-2, with 9 positions matching TRBD1. V lost 6 bases and J lost 8; bases outside the gene matches: 7. The CDR3 is made up of 12 amino acids. Germline assignment: CDR1 SQVTM and CDR2 ANQGSEA. Written as DNA, the CDR3 is TGCAGCGTAACAGGGGGCGCGGCAGGCTACACCTTC. Translation: CSVTGGAAGYTF. Variable domain in full (rest from reference TRBV29-1 and TRBJ1-2): SAVISQKPSRDICQRGTSLTIQCQVDSQVTMMFWYRQQPGQSLTLIATANQGSEATYESGFVIDKFPISRPNLTFSTLTVSNMSPEDSSIYLCSVTGGAAGYTFGSGTRLTVV.

The CDR3 sequence is CASSLDSPRGSYNEQFF. The CDR3 DNA is TGCGCCAGCAGCTTGGACTCACCCAGGGGTTCCTACAATGAGCAGTTCTTC. The chain links TRBV5-1 to TRBJ2-1; D is perhaps TRBD1 (6 bases). CDR3 length: 17 residues. Trimming took off 0 bases at V and 1 base at J, with 14 bases between the two ends. CDR1 is SGHRS, CDR2 YFSETQ, per germline.

V gene TRBV2 combines with J gene TRBJ2-1; TRBD2 agrees at 10 bases. Germline V gives CDR1 SNHLY, CDR2 FYNNEI. V gave up 3 bases and J gave up 7 bases; unmatched junction bases: 6. This CDR3 has 15 amino acids. Here the CDR3 DNA reads TGTGCCAGCAGTGATCCGACTAGCGGGCGAAATGAGCAGTTCTTC. Residues: CASSDPTSGRNEQFF.

This chain connects TRBV2 to TRBJ1-1; D may be TRBD1 (5 bases). Germline V gives CDR1 SNHLY, CDR2 FYNNEI. The V and J ends lost 2 bases and 4 bases respectively, with 11 bases between them. The CDR3 spans 14 residues. The DNA for the CDR3 is TGTGCCAGCAGTGAACCGACAGAGAGCACTGAAGCTTTCTTT. As protein: CASSEPTESTEAFF.

The chain carries TRBV9 and TRBJ1-2, with TRBD1 matching over 10 bases. CDR1 and CDR2 (germline): SGDLS, YYNGEE. This CDR3 has 16 amino acids. V lost 3 bases, J lost 5 bases, and 10 bases stayed unmatched. CDR3 nucleotide sequence: TGTGCCAGCAGCGCCGGAGGGACAGGGGCCGAGTATGGCTACACCTTC. As protein: CASSAGGTGAEYGYTF.

The chain couples TRBV11-2 to TRBJ2-7; tentative D call: TRBD2 (6 bases). Germline V lookup: CDR1 SGHAT, CDR2 FQNNGV. V lost 1 base, J lost 2 bases, and 18 bases lay in between. This CDR3 region has 17 residues. The DNA of the CDR3 is TGTGCCAGCAGCTTAGTTAGCGGTTGGGACGGAACCTACGAGCAGTACTTC. This codes for CASSLVSGWDGTYEQYF.

This clone was seen only a few times. In the same sample, other DNA sequences code for this CDR3. The genes are TRBV27 and TRBJ1-1; D not certain. The CDR3 runs 13 residues. V was trimmed by 3 bases and J by 4 bases, leaving 9 bases between them. Germline assignment: CDR1 MNHEY and CDR2 SMNVEV (reference sequence). CDR3: CASSFSRGTEAFF. In nucleotides, the CDR3 is TGTGCCAGCAGTTTCTCGCGCGGCACTGAAGCTTTCTTT.

This chain connects TRBV18 to TRBJ2-3; TRBD1 matches at 8 bases. V shed 3 bases, J shed 6 bases, and the junction held 11 bases outside the gene matches. CDR1 and CDR2 (germline): KGHSH, LQKENI. The CDR3 extends over 16 amino acids. CDR3 in amino acids: CASSPLPTGGSDTQYF. For the CDR3, the DNA is TGTGCCAGCTCACCCTTACCAACAGGGGGAAGCGATACGCAGTATTTT.

The gene calls are TRBV11-2 and TRBJ1-2; D ambiguous. The CDR3 totals 13 residues. Germline CDR1 reads SGHAT; CDR2 reads FQNNGV. V lost 0 bases and J lost 4, with 6 bases in between. CDR3 DNA: TGTGCCAGCAGCTTAGAAATTAGCTATGGCTACACCTTC. This gives the protein CASSLEISYGYTF. Complete variable domain (other parts from reference TRBV11-2 and TRBJ1-2): EAGVAQSPRYKIIEKRQSVAFWCNPISGHATLYWYQQILGQGPKLLIQFQNNGVVDDSQLPKDRFSAERLKGVDSTLKIQPAKLEDSAVYLCASSLEISYGYTFGSGTRLTVV.

The chain recombines TRBV29-1 with TRBJ2-7; 8 nucleotides line up with TRBD1. The CDR3 consists of 14 residues. V lost 7 bases to trimming and J lost 7 bases; unmatched junction nucleotides: 15. Germline values: CDR1 SQVTM, CDR2 ANQGSEA. CDR3 sequence: CSARTGTGPREQYF. The CDR3 DNA follows: TGCAGCGCCCGCACCGGGACAGGCCCTAGGGAGCAGTACTTC.

J is TRBJ1-2 and V is TRBV6-6, with 9 bases that match TRBD1. V lost 5 bases, J lost 6 bases, and 16 bases stayed unmatched. Germline loops: CDR1 MNHNY, CDR2 SVGAGI (reference sequence). The CDR3 has 17 residues. CDR3: CASSRLAPGQGVDGYTF. In DNA, the CDR3 is TGTGCCAGCAGTCGGTTGGCCCCGGGACAGGGTGTCGATGGCTACACCTTC.

The chain links TRBV7-3 to TRBJ1-1, with D possibly matching TRBD1 (5 bases). CDR1 is SGHTA, CDR2 FQGTGA, per germline. V was pared by 5 bases and J by 1 base, with 14 bases between. The CDR3 has 15 amino acids. The DNA of the CDR3 is TGTGCCAGCAGCGCCTCCTCAGGGCCGAACACTGAAGCTTTCTTT. It is translated as CASSASSGPNTEAFF.

This clone has only a few counts. V and J are TRBV9 and TRBJ2-3; possibly TRBD2 for D (5 bases). This CDR3 has 14 amino acids. V was shortened by 3 bases and J by 5 bases, with 13 bases between the two germline ends. The V gene's germline CDR1 is SGDLS and CDR2 YYNGEE. The CDR3 DNA sequence: TGTGCCAGCAGCGCCTTCACGGGGAGAGATACGCAGTATTTT. Amino acids: CASSAFTGRDTQYF. The whole variable domain, remainder taken from reference TRBV9 and TRBJ2-3, is DSGVTQTPKHLITATGQRVTLRCSPRSGDLSVYWYQQSLDQGLQFLIQYYNGEERAKGNILERFSAQQFPDLHSELNLSSLELGDSALYFCASSAFTGRDTQYFGPGTRLTVL.

The gene calls are TRBV7-3 and TRBJ1-6; D gene unclear. The germline gives CDR1 SGHTA, CDR2 FQGTGA. V lost 3 bases and J 6 bases, leaving 9 bases between the germline ends. The CDR3 is 14 residues long. CDR3 nucleotides: TGTGCCAGCAGCTTCGGGAGCAGTAATTCACCCCTCCACTTT. Residues: CASSFGSSNSPLHF.

The rearrangement links TRBV6-5 to TRBJ1-3; TRBD1 is a possible D gene (6 bases). In germline, CDR1 is MNHEY, CDR2 SVGAGI. Trimming stripped 7 bases from V and 4 bases from J, with 14 bases between. The CDR3 contains 14 residues. This CDR3 is CASTVGDIGNTIYF. The CDR3 DNA reads TGTGCCAGCACCGTGGGGGACATCGGAAACACCATATATTTT.

DNA of the CDR3: TGTGCCAGCAGCTTGACAGGGGGAAACTCTGGAAACACCATATATTTT. As protein: CASSLTGGNSGNTIYF. The chain combines TRBV7-6 with TRBJ1-3; 9 bases map to TRBD1. CDR3 length: 16 residues. CDR1 is SGHVS and CDR2 is FNYEAQ in the germline V gene. Trimming at V came to 3 bases and at J to 0 bases, leaving 3 bases not matched to a gene.

The gene calls are TRBV11-2 and TRBJ1-2; TRBD1 agrees at 10 bases. In germline, CDR1 is SGHAT, CDR2 FQNNGV. CDR3 size: 15 residues. J was trimmed by 4 bases and V by 9 bases; bases with no gene match: 11. The CDR3 DNA reads TGTGCCAGTGAGACAGGGGGCGCGGTCCTCTATGGCTACACCTTC. As protein: CASETGGAVLYGYTF.

The chain recombines TRBV11-2 with TRBJ2-2; a weak D match, TRBD1 (5 bases). The V gene lost 2 bases and the J gene lost 5 bases, with 18 bases spanning the gap. CDR1 and CDR2 (germline): SGHAT, FQNNGV. The CDR3 covers 17 residues. The CDR3 loop is CASSLKGNWGPTGELFF. The CDR3 nucleotides read TGTGCCAGCAGCTTAAAGGGGAACTGGGGCCCAACCGGGGAGCTGTTTTTT.